This TCR beta chain was obtained from a study of blood T cell repertoires in COVID-19. Study overall: COVID-19 samples from acute and convalescent phases originated in the United States, Italy and Spain.

Germline lookup yields CDR1 SGHAT and CDR2 FQNNGV. V was pared by 1 base and J by 7 bases, with 5 bases between. The CDR3 spans 12 residues. This clone appeared once. The data were produced by immunoSEQ multiplex PCR, yet TCRdb's version contains in-frame clones alone and is incomplete. In the table there are about 210,000 clones, more than 75% of which are singletons. Study members were between 18 and 89 years old and lived in approximately 25 US regions. The source is a man aged 35 to 55 with acute COVID-19. Sample: PBMCs or T cells enriched from blood (not recorded which). This chain links TRBV11-2 with TRBJ2-1; D gene ambiguous. The CDR3 DNA follows: TGTGCCAGCAGCTTAGTAATGAATGAGCAGTTCTTC. Translated: CASSLVMNEQFF.